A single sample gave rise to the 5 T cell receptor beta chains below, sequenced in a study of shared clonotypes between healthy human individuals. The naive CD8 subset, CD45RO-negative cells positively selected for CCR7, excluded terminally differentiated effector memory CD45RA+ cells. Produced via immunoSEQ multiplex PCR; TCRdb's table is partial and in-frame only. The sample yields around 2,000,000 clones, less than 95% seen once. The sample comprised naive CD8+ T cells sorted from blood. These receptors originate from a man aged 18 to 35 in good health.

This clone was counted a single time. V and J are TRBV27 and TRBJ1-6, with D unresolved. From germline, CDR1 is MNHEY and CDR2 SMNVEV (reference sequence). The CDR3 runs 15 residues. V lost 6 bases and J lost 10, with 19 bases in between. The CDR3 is CASRGYVPDSSPLHF. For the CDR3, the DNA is TGTGCCAGCAGGGGGTATGTGCCGGACTCATCACCCCTCCACTTT.

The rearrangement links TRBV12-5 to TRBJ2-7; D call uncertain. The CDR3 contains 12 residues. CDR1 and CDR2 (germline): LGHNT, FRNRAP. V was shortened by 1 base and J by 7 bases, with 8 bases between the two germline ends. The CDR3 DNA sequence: TGTGCTAGTGGTTTGGCAATGGGTGAGCAGTACTTC. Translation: CASGLAMGEQYF.

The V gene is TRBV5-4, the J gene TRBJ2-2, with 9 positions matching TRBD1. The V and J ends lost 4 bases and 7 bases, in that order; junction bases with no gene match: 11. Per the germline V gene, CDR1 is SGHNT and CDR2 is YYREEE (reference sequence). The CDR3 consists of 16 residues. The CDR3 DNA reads TGTGCCAGCAGCCGCGCCGGGACAGGGCTGATCGGGGAGCTGTTTTTT. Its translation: CASSRAGTGLIGELFF.

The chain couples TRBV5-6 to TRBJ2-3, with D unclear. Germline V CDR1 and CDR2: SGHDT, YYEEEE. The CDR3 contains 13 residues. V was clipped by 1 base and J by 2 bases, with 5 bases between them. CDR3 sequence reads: CASSLLITDTQYF. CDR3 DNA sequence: TGTGCCAGCAGCTTGCTGATCACAGATACGCAGTATTTT.

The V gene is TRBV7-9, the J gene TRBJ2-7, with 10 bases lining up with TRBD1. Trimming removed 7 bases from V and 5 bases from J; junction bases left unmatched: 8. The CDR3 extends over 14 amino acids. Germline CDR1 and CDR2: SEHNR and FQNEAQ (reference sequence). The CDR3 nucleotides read TGTGCCAGCAACGCCCGGGACAGGGGCGACGAGCAGTACTTC. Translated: CASNARDRGDEQYF. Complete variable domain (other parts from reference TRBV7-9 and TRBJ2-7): DTGVSQNPRHKITKRGQNVTFRCDPISEHNRLYWYRQTLGQGPEFLTYFQNEAQLEKSRLLSDRFSAERPKGSFSTLEIQRTEQGDSAMYLCASNARDRGDEQYFGPGTRLTVT.